This TCR beta chain is from a study of neurological immune-mediated disorders. Study in general: Multiple sclerosis patients numbered about 34, of whom about 31 were relapsing-remitting and 3 secondary progressive. General study findings and limits: HTLV-1-associated myelopathy had the most TCR clonal expansion, while multiple sclerosis had the least, a level that fell below healthy controls. The repertoires of 18 of 34 multiple sclerosis patients fell into one related-CDR3 cluster (a possible signature) under phylogenetic grouping.

MiXCR, run by TCRdb on the 5' RACE reads, gives a single entry per CDR3 protein. The sample gives tens of thousands of distinct CDR3 sequences, about 3.4% of which show up once; about 3.5% is in the top ten. The ends were cut back, 2 bases at V and 3 bases at J, with 11 bases in the middle. CDR3 length: 14 residues. The germline gives CDR1 SGHRS, CDR2 YFSETQ. This clonotype has a count of ten or more. What it binds is unknown. Sequencing was carried out using PBMCs. This chain uses TRBV5-1 with TRBJ1-1; unclear D gene. The receptor comes from a man aged 40-49 years with multiple sclerosis. The CDR3 nucleotides are TGCGCCAGCAGCTTTACCCCTGGGGACACTGAAGCTTTCTTT. Protein product: CASSFTPGDTEAFF.